This T cell receptor beta chain was identified in a study of beta chain features in type 1 diabetes. Isolated RNA was reverse transcribed in full, so expressed TCRB transcripts were sequenced. The repertoire was sequenced with immunoSEQ multiplex PCR; TCRdb's copy has only in-frame clones and lacks some. Of hundreds of thousands of clones listed, roughly 16% are singletons. This clone was picked up a small number of times. This CDR3 is built from 17 residues. Germline CDR1 SGDLS, CDR2 YYNGEE. V shed 0 bases, J shed 6 bases, and the junction held 8 bases outside the gene matches. The chain couples TRBV9 to TRBJ2-2, with 10 positions matching TRBD1. The clonotype comes from a man aged 18 to 29 in good health. The sequenced material came from naive CD4+ T cells from blood. The CDR3 loop is CASSVGSGTGVPGELFF. The CDR3 region has the DNA TGTGCCAGCAGCGTAGGATCCGGGACAGGGGTCCCCGGGGAGCTGTTTTTT.